This entry is about one T cell receptor (beta chain). This clone's antigen is unknown. Base qualities are not provided; no much larger clone lies one nucleotide away. Each collaborating institution followed its own protocols to collect whole blood in K2EDTA tubes. For TCRbeta analysis, collaborator samples were shipped as frozen whole blood, as isolated PBMCs, or as DNA extracted from either sample type. The immunoSEQ Assay, a bias-controlled multiplex PCR, was used to amplify TCRbeta CDR3 regions from genomic DNA. The original pipeline was this. Nucleated cell counts per sample were estimated from amplification of reference gene primers within the assay. Sequence reads were collapsed and filtered to measure the absolute abundance of every unique TCRbeta CDR3 rearrangement. For each sample, productive Simpson clonality was calculated by taking the square root of Simpson's diversity index across productive rearrangements. Drawn from immuneACCESS, this table holds only the in-frame rearrangements with V and J called that TCRdb kept. Clones are partly lost; checked studies trace under half to an unresolved V gene and leave the rest unexplained. That table gives V, J and clone size, and the DNA gave D and trimming. Present in this sample are 65,000 or so clones, about four fifths of which were seen just once. Of the sample, approximately 6.4% falls within the top ten clones.

This record comes from a study of blood T cell repertoires in COVID-19 (TCRdb year 2020). About the full investigation: Samples covering the acute and convalescent phases of COVID-19 were provided by collaborators in the United States, Italy and Spain. The repertoires were released in a freely available public database meant as a resource for research on the immune response to SARS-CoV-2. A de-identified subject ID, COVID-19 status, age in years and sex were almost always included in the sample metadata. Deeply sampled blood TCRbeta repertoires from subjects exposed to, actively infected with, or recovered from COVID-19 were included in the dataset. Samples came from the ongoing ImmuneRACE study (first 160 participants) plus 1,254 subjects from 6 global collaborators. The material from the prospective study consisted of cDNA or gDNA derived from T cells, B-cell-depleted T cells, or PBMCs. Where available, HLA class I and class II types were taken from metadata supplied by the sample provider and were not determined by assay-based typing. General findings and caveats noted by the study authors: Clinical and demographic metadata were provided uncurated, with the amount varying by source and participant.

The sequenced material came from peripheral blood. The source is a woman between 45 and 60 years old with active or convalescent COVID-19.

The encoded CDR3 is CASGMTGGVDTQYF. The bases read TGCGCCAGCGGGATGACAGGGGGAGTTGATACGCAGTATTTT. Rearrangement joined TRBV5-1 to TRBJ2-3; 9 of the junction bases match TRBD1. The germline V gene specifies SGHRS as CDR1 and YFSETQ as CDR2. There are 14 amino acids in the CDR3, from cysteine to phenylalanine inclusive. Only the CDR3 part of the read is kept: 42 bases, read in frame from the first base. V trim: 7 bases; J trim: 6 bases; unmatched bases: 9.